A single sample gave rise to the 8 T cell receptor beta chains below, sequenced in a study of metastatic and nonmetastatic thyroid tumors. Patients had received no treatment of any kind before thyroid surgery. TCRdb reanalyzed the PCR reads via MiXCR. The table lists 30,000 to 45,000 clones, 28% of them singletons. Sequencing was performed on blood. These receptors originate from a male donor with papillary thyroid cancer or a benign thyroid nodule (not recorded which). Some clones in this sample may be carry-over from other donors' samples.

By share of the sample, this clone is medium-sized. This sequence joins TRBV20-1 and TRBJ2-7; 7 bases agree with TRBD2. Per the germline V gene, CDR1 is DFQATT and CDR2 is SNEGSKA (reference sequence). J was trimmed by 1 base and V by 7 bases; bases with no gene match: 10. The CDR3 runs to 14 residues. CDR3 sequence reads: CSVRGSYQSYEQYF. For the CDR3, the DNA is TGCAGTGTGCGGGGGAGCTACCAGTCCTACGAGCAGTACTTC.

A few counts support this clone. This chain connects TRBV9 to TRBJ2-7; no firm D call. Germline CDR1 is SGDLS and CDR2 is YYNGEE. V lost 0 bases and J 0 bases, leaving 7 bases between the germline ends. The CDR3 is 14 amino acids. The CDR3 bases are TGTGCCAGCAGCGTAGGACTGGCCTCCTACGAGCAGTACTTC. Its protein is CASSVGLASYEQYF.

This chain connects TRBV6-2 or TRBV6-3 to TRBJ1-2; D not resolved. Looked up from germline, CDR1 is MNHEY and CDR2 is SVGEGT. CDR3 length: 17 amino acids. The ends were cut back, 3 bases at V and 8 bases at J, with 25 bases in the middle. The CDR3 spells CASSYYLSASRLTGYTF. CDR3 DNA sequence: TGTGCCAGCAGTTATTATTTGTCTGCTAGTCGACTGACGGGCTACACCTTC.

The V gene is TRBV2, the J gene TRBJ2-5, with 7 nucleotides matching TRBD1. Trimming cost V 10 bases and J 4 bases; bases outside gene matches: 9. Germline lookup yields CDR1 SNHLY and CDR2 FYNNEI. This CDR3 is built from 13 residues. The CDR3 spells CATQGTDLETQYF. CDR3 coding DNA: TGTGCCACCCAGGGGACAGACCTAGAGACCCAGTACTTC. Together with reference TRBV2 and TRBJ2-5, the CDR3 gives the full variable domain: EPEVTQTPSHQVTQMGQEVILRCVPISNHLYFYWYRQILGQKVEFLVSFYNNEISEKSEIFDDQFSVERPDGSNFTLKIRSTKLEDSAMYFCATQGTDLETQYFGPGTRLLVL.

This clone was detected only a few times. V is TRBV6-2 or TRBV6-3 and J is TRBJ2-7; TRBD1 matches at 7 bases. This CDR3 is built from 14 residues. The germline V gene has CDR1 MNHEY and CDR2 SVGEGT. The J segment lost 2 bases and the V segment lost 2 bases, leaving 3 bases of the junction unmatched. The CDR3 sequence is CASSYRGLTYEQYF. As DNA, the CDR3 is TGTGCCAGCAGTTACAGGGGGCTAACCTACGAGCAGTACTTC.

The rearrangement joins TRBV19 to TRBJ2-2; D not certain. CDR1 is LNHDA, CDR2 SQIVND, per germline (reference sequence). Trimming took 9 bases from V and 0 from J, leaving 8 bases between them. This CDR3 region has 13 residues. This CDR3 is CASYTANTGELFF. The CDR3 DNA reads TGTGCCAGCTACACAGCGAACACCGGGGAGCTGTTTTTT.

There are many counts of this clone. This chain joins TRBV28 and TRBJ2-7; TRBD1 is a possible D gene (6 bases). Germline lookup yields CDR1 MDHEN and CDR2 SYDVKM. CDR3 size: 17 residues. V lost 4 bases and J 0 bases, leaving 19 bases between the germline ends. CDR3 in amino acids: CASSSYTGDTSSYEQYF. The CDR3 coding sequence is TGTGCCAGCAGTTCCTATACCGGGGACACGAGCTCCTACGAGCAGTACTTC.

This clone turned up a few times. The chain employs TRBV2 and TRBJ1-6, with 7 bases matching TRBD1. The V gene's germline CDR1 is SNHLY and CDR2 FYNNEI. J lost 6 bases, V lost 6 bases, and 5 bases had no gene match. The CDR3 loop spans 14 amino acids. Written as DNA, the CDR3 is TGTGCCAGCAGGTCCGGGACAGCTAATTCACCCCTCCACTTT. The encoded protein is CASRSGTANSPLHF.